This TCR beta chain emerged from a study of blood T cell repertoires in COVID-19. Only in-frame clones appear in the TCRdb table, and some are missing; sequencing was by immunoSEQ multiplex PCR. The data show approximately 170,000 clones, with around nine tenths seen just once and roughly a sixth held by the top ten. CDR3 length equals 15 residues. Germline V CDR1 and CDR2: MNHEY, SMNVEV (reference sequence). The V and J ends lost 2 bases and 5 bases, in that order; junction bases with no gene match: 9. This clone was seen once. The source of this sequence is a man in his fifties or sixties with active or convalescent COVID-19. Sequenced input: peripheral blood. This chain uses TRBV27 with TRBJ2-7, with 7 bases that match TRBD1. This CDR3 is CASSLSTGVRNEQYF. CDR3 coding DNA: TGTGCCAGCAGTTTAAGCACAGGGGTAAGGAACGAGCAGTACTTC.